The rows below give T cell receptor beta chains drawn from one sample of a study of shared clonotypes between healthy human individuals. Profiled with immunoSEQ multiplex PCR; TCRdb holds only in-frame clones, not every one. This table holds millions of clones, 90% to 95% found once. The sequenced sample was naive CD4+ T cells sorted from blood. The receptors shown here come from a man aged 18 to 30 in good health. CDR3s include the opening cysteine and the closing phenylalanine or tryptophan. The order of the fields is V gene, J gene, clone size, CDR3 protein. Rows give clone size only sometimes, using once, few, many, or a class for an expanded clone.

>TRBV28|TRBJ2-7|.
CASSSGAVGSEQYF
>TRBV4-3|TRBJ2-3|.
CASSQGNEPGNPSADTQYF
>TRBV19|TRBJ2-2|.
CASSIWENTGELFF
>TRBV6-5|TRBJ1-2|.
CASTPGTANYGYTF
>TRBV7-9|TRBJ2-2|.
CASSLVGGPQGSYTGELFF
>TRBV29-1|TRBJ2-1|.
CSVDQGLSYNEQFF
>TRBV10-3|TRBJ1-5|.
CAISGGGGDQPQHF
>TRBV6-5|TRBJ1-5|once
CASAFGNQPQHF
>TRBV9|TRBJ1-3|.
CASSADPTSGNTIYF
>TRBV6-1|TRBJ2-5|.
CASSEWGPGETQYF
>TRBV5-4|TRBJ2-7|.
CASSSQGQGAYEQYF
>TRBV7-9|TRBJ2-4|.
CASSPEDLAKNIQYF
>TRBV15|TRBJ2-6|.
CATSRGDLTESGANVLTF
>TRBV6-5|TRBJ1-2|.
CASSYGTVASGYTF
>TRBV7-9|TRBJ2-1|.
CASSLGRGLVWNEQFF
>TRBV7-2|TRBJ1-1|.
CASSLKIGTAGLTEAFF
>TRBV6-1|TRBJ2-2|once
CASSLGVGGELFF
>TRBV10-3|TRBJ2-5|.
CAISEFGETQYF
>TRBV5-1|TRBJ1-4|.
CASSSSSGGVGEKLFF
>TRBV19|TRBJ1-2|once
CASSAQGNYGYTF
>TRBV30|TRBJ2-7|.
CAWTQRGIRDVSYEQYF
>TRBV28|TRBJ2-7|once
CASSLYGTGSYEQYF
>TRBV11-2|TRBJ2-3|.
CASSLSGGAADTQYF
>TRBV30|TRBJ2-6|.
CAWSRGRGDWDTYSGANVLTF
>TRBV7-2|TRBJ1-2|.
CASSEDGPLGYTF
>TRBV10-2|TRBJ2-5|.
CASSESWTGRTQETQYF
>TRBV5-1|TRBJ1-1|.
CASSPDAMNTEAFF
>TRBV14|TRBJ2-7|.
CASSQDRQGIYEQYF
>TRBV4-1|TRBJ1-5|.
CASSQTGTEGEWPQHF
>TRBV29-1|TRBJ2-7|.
CSVEGRLSGEQYF
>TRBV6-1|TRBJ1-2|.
CASRDRGNYGYTF
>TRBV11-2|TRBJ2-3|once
CASSLRGTSGATDTQYF
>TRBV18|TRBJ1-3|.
CASSPRQADTIYF
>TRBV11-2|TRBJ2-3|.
CASSLELVDTQYF
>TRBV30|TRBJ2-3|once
CAWRRGVTDTQYF
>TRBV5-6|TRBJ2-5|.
CASSLLAGVRETQYF
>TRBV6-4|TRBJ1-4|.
CASWEKLFF
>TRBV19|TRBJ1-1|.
CASSSGSNTEAFF
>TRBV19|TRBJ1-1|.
CASSNSLGQGMNTEAFF
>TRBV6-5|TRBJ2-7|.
CASSNSYEQYF
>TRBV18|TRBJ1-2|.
CASSPGGTTGYGYTF
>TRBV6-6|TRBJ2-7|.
CASSYTPLGVYEQYF
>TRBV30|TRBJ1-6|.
CAWKVSRDWASPLHF
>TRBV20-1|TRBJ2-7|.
CSASGYEQYF
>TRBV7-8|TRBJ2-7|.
CASSSLGQGERQYF
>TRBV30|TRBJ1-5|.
CAWSGQLGPQHF